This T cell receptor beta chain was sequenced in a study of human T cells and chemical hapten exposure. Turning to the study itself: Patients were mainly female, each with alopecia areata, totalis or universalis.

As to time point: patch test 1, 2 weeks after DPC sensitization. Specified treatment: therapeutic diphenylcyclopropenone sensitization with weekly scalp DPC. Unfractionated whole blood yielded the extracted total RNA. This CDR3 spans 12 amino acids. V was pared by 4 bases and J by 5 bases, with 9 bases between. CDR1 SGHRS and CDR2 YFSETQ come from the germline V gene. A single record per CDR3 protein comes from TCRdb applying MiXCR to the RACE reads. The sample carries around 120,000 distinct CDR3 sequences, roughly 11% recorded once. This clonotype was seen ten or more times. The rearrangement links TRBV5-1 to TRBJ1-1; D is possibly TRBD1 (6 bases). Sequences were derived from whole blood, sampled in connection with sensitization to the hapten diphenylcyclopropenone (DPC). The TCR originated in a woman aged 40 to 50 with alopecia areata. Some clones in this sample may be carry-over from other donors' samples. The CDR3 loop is CASSMRGTEAFF. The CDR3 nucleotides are TGCGCCAGCAGCATGAGGGGGACTGAAGCTTTCTTT. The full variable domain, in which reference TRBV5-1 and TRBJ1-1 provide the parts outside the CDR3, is KAGVTQTPRYLIKTRGQQVTLSCSPISGHRSVSWYQQTPGQGLQFLFEYFSETQRNKGNFPGRFSGRQFSNSRSEMNVSTLELGDSALYLCASSMRGTEAFFGQGTRLTVV.